These 26 T cell receptor beta chains originate from one sample sequenced in a study of tumor-infiltrating lymphocytes in primary liver carcinoma. From unsorted bulk tissue weighing roughly 19-32 mg, DNA and RNA were co-extracted. From approximately 500 ng total RNA, TCR beta cDNA was generated with a primer in the constant region. A slightly modified ARM-PCR protocol with three nested multiplex PCR rounds produced these TCR beta libraries. Each of the first two PCR rounds ran nine to ten cycles with TRBV1-TRBV30 forward and C-beta reverse primers. TCRdb re-called the multiplex PCR reads with MiXCR, one entry per CDR3 protein. The sample has 90,000 to 100,000 distinct CDR3 sequences; more than 65% are singletons. The sample was liver tumor tissue from sampling region 5. Regarding subset: tumor region T5, tumor centre. The source is a woman in her fifties or sixties with primary liver carcinoma and hepatitis B virus infection.

As for this clonotype: One end of the junction varies from germline; a read error may be responsible. The chain recombines TRBV12-3 or TRBV12-4 with TRBJ2-5; D ambiguous. CDR3 size: 12 residues. The DNA of the CDR3 is TGTGCCGGCAGTTTACCCCAAGAGACCCAATACTTC. Residues: CAGSLPQETQYF.

As to this clonotype: One junction end disagrees with the germline gene, perhaps due to a read error. V is TRBV6-5 and J is TRBJ2-5, with no clear D. The CDR3 loop spans 15 amino acids. Looked up from germline, CDR1 is MNHEY and CDR2 is SVGAGI. CDR3 in amino acids: CASSYIDAGRETQYF. The DNA for the CDR3 is TGTGCCAGTAGTTACATTGATGCAGGAAGAGAGACCCAGTACTTC.

This clonotype occurred many times. The rearrangement links TRBV5-6 to TRBJ2-6; 9 nucleotides align to TRBD1. Trimming at V came to 6 bases and at J to 0 bases, leaving 7 bases not matched to a gene. There are 17 residues in the CDR3. From germline, CDR1 is SGHDT and CDR2 YYEEEE. This chain's CDR3 is CASIGTGSHSGANVLTF. CDR3 DNA sequence: TGTGCCAGCATCGGGACAGGGTCCCACTCTGGGGCCAACGTCCTGACTTTC.

In its sample, this clonotype was seen many times. The CDR3 loop is CSVVGSLNTGELFF. CDR3 nucleotides: TGCAGCGTGGTCGGCAGCCTAAACACCGGGGAGCTGTTTTTT. The rearrangement joins TRBV29-1 to TRBJ2-2, with unresolved D. Trimming removed 6 bases from V and 2 bases from J, with 13 bases in between. Germline CDR1 SQVTM, CDR2 ANQGSEA. The CDR3 totals 14 residues.

A word on this clonotype: Lacking the conserved final phenylalanine or tryptophan, this CDR3 likely reflects a read error. CDR3: CASSSGSYEQYL. The CDR3 nucleotides are TGTGCCAGTAGTAGCGGCTCCTACGAGCAGTACTTA. V and J are TRBV19 and TRBJ2-7, with D unclear. The germline CDR1 and CDR2 sequences are LNHDA and SQIVND (reference sequence). This CDR3 spans 12 amino acids. V was clipped by 4 bases and J by 0 bases, with 4 bases between them.

The rearrangement joins TRBV11-2 to TRBJ2-1; D ambiguous. V gave up 8 bases and J gave up 6 bases, with 14 bases separating them. The CDR3 has 13 amino acids. Germline values: CDR1 SGHAT, CDR2 FQNNGV. The CDR3 DNA is TGTGCCAGCGCCTGCCAACGAAGCAATGAGCAGTTCTTC. This translates into CASACQRSNEQFF.

Concerning this clonotype itself: A much larger clonotype is one base distant, so this may be a read error. The chain employs TRBV7-9 and TRBJ2-4; perhaps TRBD1 as D (6 bases). With 0 bases removed from V and 9 bases from J, the gap between germline ends came to 15 bases. CDR1 SEHNR and CDR2 FQNEAQ come from the germline V gene (reference sequence). The CDR3 loop spans 15 amino acids. The CDR3 region is CASSLASQGLGIQYF. The CDR3 bases are TGTGCCAGCAGCTTAGCTAGCCAGGGGTTGGGCATTCAGTACTTC.

This clonotype was observed a few times. The V gene is TRBV28, the J gene TRBJ2-2; the D gene is possibly TRBD2 (6 bases). V was cut by 7 bases and J by 1 base, with 13 bases left in between. The CDR3 has 15 amino acids. Germline CDR1 MDHEN, CDR2 SYDVKM. CDR3 amino acids: CASTTVGGNTGELFF. The DNA of the CDR3 is TGTGCCAGCACCACCGTGGGGGGGAACACCGGGGAGCTGTTTTTT.

The chain recombines TRBV29-1 with TRBJ2-1; a possible D gene is TRBD2 (7 bases). Trimming removed 0 bases at V and 3 bases at J, with 21 bases between. In germline, CDR1 is SQVTM, CDR2 ANQGSEA. The CDR3 spans 18 residues. CDR3 amino acids: CSVEDQGGGSVGYNEQFF. CDR3 nucleotides: TGCAGCGTTGAAGATCAGGGAGGGGGGAGCGTTGGCTACAATGAGCAGTTCTTC.

The J gene is TRBJ1-2, the V gene TRBV2; no reliable D call. V was trimmed by 3 bases and J by 5 bases, leaving 7 bases between them. The CDR3 covers 12 residues. The germline V gene encodes CDR1 SNHLY and CDR2 FYNNEI. Here the CDR3 reads CASSDEGYGYTF. Written as DNA, the CDR3 is TGTGCCAGCAGTGATGAAGGGTATGGCTACACCTTC.

This clonotype was seen ten or more times. The chain has TRBV12-3 or TRBV12-4 and TRBJ2-2, with D perhaps TRBD2 (5 bases). The CDR3 is made up of 13 amino acids. V lost 10 bases and J 1 base, leaving 10 bases between the germline ends. DNA for the CDR3: TGTGCCACGGGGTTGGTGAACACCGGGGAGCTGTTTTTT. It encodes CATGLVNTGELFF.

CDR3: CSFSREVVAFF. DNA for the CDR3: TGCAGCTTCAGTCGGGAGGTTGTAGCTTTCTTT. J is TRBJ1-1 and V is TRBV29-1; D is unclear. The CDR3 has 11 amino acids. V lost 8 bases to trimming and J lost 10 bases, with 17 bases between them. Germline lookup yields CDR1 SQVTM and CDR2 ANQGSEA.

This clonotype was found once. One end of the junction fails to match germline, which may point to a read error. V and J are TRBV5-5 and TRBJ2-5; 7 bases are a match to TRBD1. Germline V gives CDR1 SGHKS, CDR2 YYEKEE (reference sequence). The length of the CDR3 is 15 residues. The CDR3 DNA sequence: TGTACCAGCAGCTTCACCGACAGGGCCCCCGGGACCCAGTACTTC. It translates to CTSSFTDRAPGTQYF. Looking up the rest from reference TRBV5-5 and TRBJ2-5 gives the full variable domain: DAGVTQSPTHLIKTRGQQVTLRCSPISGHKSVSWYQQVLGQGPQFIFQYYEKEERGRGNFPDRFSARQFPNYSSELNVNALLLGDSALYLCTSSFTDRAPGTQYFGPGTRLLVL.

To note about this clonotype: The junction shows a germline mismatch at one end, possibly a read error. The DNA for the CDR3 is TGTGCCAGTAGCTTAATAGGGTGGGGCGCTGATACGCAGTATTTT. Residues: CASSLIGWGADTQYF. The chain employs TRBV5-6 and TRBJ2-3, with TRBD1 as a possible D gene (5 bases). The CDR3 contains 15 residues. In germline, CDR1 is SGHDT, CDR2 YYEEEE.

This clonotype was detected many times. This chain joins TRBV28 and TRBJ2-4; TRBD2 matches 7 bases. The J segment lost 1 base and the V segment lost 3 bases, leaving 0 bases of the junction unmatched. CDR1 and CDR2 from the germline V gene are MDHEN and SYDVKM. The CDR3 spans 14 residues. The CDR3 DNA is TGTGCCAGCAGTTTGGGGGGGGCCAAAAACATTCAGTACTTC. It specifies CASSLGGAKNIQYF.

This chain joins TRBV19 and TRBJ2-1; TRBD1 or TRBD2 may be the D gene (6 bases each). This CDR3 contains 13 residues. With 3 bases removed from V and 13 bases from J, the gap between germline ends came to 16 bases. CDR1 and CDR2 from the germline V gene are LNHDA and SQIVND (reference sequence). The CDR3 sequence: CASSISGVADQFF. As DNA, the CDR3 is TGTGCCAGTAGTATTTCAGGGGTAGCGGACCAGTTCTTC.

Of note for this clonotype: One end of the junction does not line up with germline, which may come from a read error. The genes are TRBV11-2 and TRBJ2-5; D remains ambiguous. CDR1 is SGHAT, CDR2 FQNNGV, per germline. This CDR3 has 13 residues. CDR3 residues: CAGSLEFKGTQYF. For the CDR3, the DNA is TGTGCCGGCAGCCTAGAATTCAAGGGGACCCAGTACTTC.

As to this clonotype: Its ends do not fully match the called genes, so a read error is possible. The chain employs TRBV11-1 and TRBJ2-2; D unclear. Germline V gene sequence: CDR1 SGHAT, CDR2 FQDESV (reference sequence). The CDR3 length is 12 residues. In nucleotides, the CDR3 is TGCGCCAGCAGCTTCAGAGCCGGGGAGCTGTTTTTT. The encoded protein is CASSFRAGELFF.

This clonotype is termed medium-sized. The rearrangement links TRBV6-5 to TRBJ2-1; 15 bases line up with TRBD2. J was trimmed by 9 bases and V by 4 bases; bases with no gene match: 4. Per the germline V gene, CDR1 is MNHEY and CDR2 is SVGAGI. The CDR3 length is 15 residues. The CDR3 nucleotides read TGTGCCAGCAGTTCCAGGACTAGCGGGAGGGGTGAGCAGTTCTTC. Residues: CASSSRTSGRGEQFF.

This clonotype has at least ten counts. The genes are TRBV5-1 and TRBJ2-3; 11 bases agree with TRBD2. There are 18 residues in the CDR3. V lost 4 bases, J lost 0 bases, and 10 bases stayed unmatched. CDR1 and CDR2 from the germline V gene are SGHRS and YFSETQ. CDR3 in amino acids: CASSPTGTSGTSTDTQYF. DNA for the CDR3: TGCGCCAGCAGCCCGACCGGGACTAGCGGTACTAGCACAGATACGCAGTATTTT.

The chain has TRBV28 and TRBJ2-2; 9 bases map to TRBD1. The J segment lost 4 bases and the V segment lost 5 bases, leaving 8 bases of the junction unmatched. Germline values: CDR1 MDHEN, CDR2 SYDVKM. This CDR3 has 16 amino acids. CDR3 region: CASSSPRQGGTGELFF. The CDR3 DNA sequence: TGTGCCAGCAGTAGTCCGAGACAGGGGGGCACCGGGGAGCTGTTTTTT. The whole variable domain, filled in from reference TRBV28 and TRBJ2-2, reads DVKVTQSSRYLVKRTGEKVFLECVQDMDHENMFWYRQDPGLGLRLIYFSYDVKMKEKGDIPEGYSVSREKKERFSLILESASTNQTSMYLCASSSPRQGGTGELFFGEGSRLTVL.

This clonotype appeared once. The V call is TRBV29-1, the J call TRBJ2-1; D remains unclear. The germline V and J ends were trimmed by 0 bases and 8 bases, with 17 bases remaining between them. Germline assignment: CDR1 SQVTM and CDR2 ANQGSEA. The CDR3 is made up of 15 amino acids. CDR3: CSVEDRSHTADEQFF. The CDR3 nucleotides read TGCAGCGTTGAAGATCGGAGCCATACGGCGGATGAGCAGTTCTTC.

This clonotype showed up just a few times. A single base separates this from a much larger clone, so it may be a read error. The chain joins TRBV29-1 to TRBJ1-2; 12 bases fit TRBD1. After removal of 7 bases from V and 7 bases from J, the junction contained 7 bases not matched to a gene. CDR1 is SQVTM, CDR2 ANQGSEA, per germline. The length of the CDR3 is 13 residues. CDR3 sequence reads: CSDGDRGPAGYTF. CDR3 sequence (DNA): TGCAGCGACGGGGACAGGGGGCCTGCTGGCTACACCTTC.

On this clonotype itself: The limits of the CDR3 on the DNA are not certain, so only TCRdb's listed CDR3 is given. The chain has TRBV30 and TRBJ1-2; whether TRBD1, the table's D call, matches the DNA was not checked. CDR1 is GTSNPN, CDR2 SVGIG, per germline (reference sequence). Counting both end residues, the CDR3 totals 17 amino acids. The chain's CDR3 is CARFAFSSGQRNYGCTF.

As to this clonotype: Likely a read error: the CDR3 ends without its conserved phenylalanine or tryptophan. The genes are TRBV11-2 and TRBJ2-3; D remains ambiguous. The last part of the DNA fits TRBJ1-5 better; the J call may be wrong. The germline V gene encodes CDR1 SGHAT and CDR2 FQNNGV. The CDR3 contains 15 residues. The CDR3 bases are TGTGCCAGCAGGCCCTCTGAGACTAGCACAGATACGCAGCATCTT. Translation gives CASRPSETSTDTQHL.

Comment on this clonotype: The junction does not match germline at one end; this may be a read error. The rearrangement links TRBV10-3 to TRBJ2-3, with D perhaps matching TRBD2 (5 bases). Germline CDR1 is ENHRY and CDR2 is SYGVKD. The CDR3 length is 17 residues. CDR3 protein: CAISESRSQAERDTQYF. In DNA, the CDR3 is TGTGCCATCAGCGAGTCCCGCTCGCAAGCGGAACGAGATACGCAGTATTTT.